The 10 T cell receptor beta chains below were found in one sample sequenced in a study of T cell repertoires in MIS-A myocarditis (dated by TCRdb to 2022 to 2024). Libraries were built with the immunoSEQ multiplex PCR assay. This is the immuneACCESS table as TCRdb keeps it, with only in-frame sequences that have V and J called. A part of the clones is gone; compared with another copy, unresolved V genes explain less than half, and the rest is unexplained. The sample table holds some 10,000 clones, of which about 89% were seen once. Clones ranked in the top ten supply more than 2% of the sample. Sequenced: thoracic lymph node tissue obtained at autopsy. The origin of the receptors is a man aged 18 to 29 with fulminant myocarditis from multisystem inflammatory syndrome in adults (MIS-A) after COVID-19.

V is TRBV6-2 or TRBV6-3 and J is TRBJ2-3; TRBD2 matches 8 bases. The CDR3 totals 16 residues. V lost 0 bases and J lost 4; bases outside the gene matches: 6. Germline V lookup: CDR1 MNHEY, CDR2 SVGEGT. This CDR3 reads CASSYSSGGGADTQYF. In DNA, the CDR3 is TGTGCCAGCAGTTACTCCAGCGGGGGCGGGGCAGATACGCAGTATTTT.

The rearrangement links TRBV7-2 to TRBJ2-1; D call uncertain. The CDR3 length is 12 residues. Germline V lookup: CDR1 SGHTA, CDR2 FQGNSA. Trimming took off 5 bases at V and 10 bases at J, with 12 bases between the two ends. The CDR3 region is CASSGVVGEQFF. The CDR3 DNA is TGTGCCAGCAGCGGGGTCGTTGGAGAGCAGTTCTTC.

The chain couples TRBV5-6 to TRBJ1-1; D not resolved. CDR1 SGHDT and CDR2 YYEEEE come from the germline V gene. The CDR3 extends over 14 amino acids. The ends were cut back, 1 base at V and 1 base at J, with 8 bases in the middle. Here the CDR3 DNA reads TGTGCCAGCAGCTTGTTGGTCAGGAACACTGAAGCTTTCTTT. Translation: CASSLLVRNTEAFF.

V usage is TRBV5-1 and J usage is TRBJ1-2; D is ambiguous. V was shortened by 3 bases and J by 5 bases, with 11 bases between the two germline ends. CDR3 length equals 13 residues. Per the germline V gene, CDR1 is SGHRS and CDR2 is YFSETQ. CDR3 coding DNA: TGCGCCAGCAGCTCTGACGGGGTGTATGGCTACACCTTC. Translation: CASSSDGVYGYTF.

This chain connects TRBV7-3 to TRBJ2-3; D may be TRBD1 (5 bases). This CDR3 has 14 residues. The germline V gene encodes CDR1 SGHTA and CDR2 FQGTGA. V lost 5 bases to trimming and J lost 2 bases, with 11 bases between them. The CDR3 nucleotides are TGTGCCAGCAGCCCTGGACATTCCACAGATACGCAGTATTTT. Amino acids: CASSPGHSTDTQYF.

V is TRBV5-1 and J is TRBJ2-3; D may match TRBD1 or TRBD2 (6 bases each). With 0 bases removed from V and 0 bases from J, the gap between germline ends came to 11 bases. Germline CDR1 is SGHRS and CDR2 is YFSETQ. The CDR3 spans 16 residues. The CDR3 is CASSLAGGLSTDTQYF. The CDR3 DNA follows: TGCGCCAGCAGCTTGGCCGGGGGCCTAAGCACAGATACGCAGTATTTT. The full variable domain, in which reference TRBV5-1 and TRBJ2-3 provide the parts outside the CDR3, is KAGVTQTPRYLIKTRGQQVTLSCSPISGHRSVSWYQQTPGQGLQFLFEYFSETQRNKGNFPGRFSGRQFSNSRSEMNVSTLELGDSALYLCASSLAGGLSTDTQYFGPGTRLTVL.

This sequence joins TRBV5-4 and TRBJ2-7; TRBD1 or TRBD2 may be the D gene (5 bases each). Germline V gene lookup returns CDR1 SGHNT and CDR2 YYREEE (reference sequence). V was shortened by 2 bases and J by 4 bases, with 22 bases between the two germline ends. CDR3 length: 17 residues. CDR3 sequence (DNA): TGTGCCAGCAGCTTTTATTTGGCCGGGGCACCCATATACGAGCAGTACTTC. It specifies CASSFYLAGAPIYEQYF.

This chain uses TRBV6-6 with TRBJ1-5; D gene unclear. Germline CDR1 and CDR2: MNHNY and SVGAGI (reference sequence). Between the trimmed V and J ends, which lost 0 bases and 10 bases, there was a span of 10 bases. The length of the CDR3 is 13 residues. The CDR3 DNA reads as TGTGCCAGCAGTTACTCTTGGGTGAGTCCCCAGCATTTT. Translating it yields CASSYSWVSPQHF.

The chain carries TRBV28 and TRBJ1-1; D ambiguous. CDR1 and CDR2 from the germline V gene are MDHEN and SYDVKM. The CDR3 is made up of 14 amino acids. Between the trimmed V and J ends, which lost 5 bases and 6 bases, there was a span of 16 bases. The CDR3 DNA follows: TGTGCCAGCAGTCTCCGGGATCAAACCCCTGAAGCTTTCTTT. This gives the protein CASSLRDQTPEAFF.

The chain employs TRBV19 and TRBJ1-2; unclear D gene. CDR3 size: 14 residues. V gave up 4 bases and J gave up 3 bases, with 12 bases separating them. CDR1 and CDR2 (germline): LNHDA, SQIVND (reference sequence). CDR3 loop: CASSTLGGDYGYTF. The CDR3 nucleotides read TGTGCCAGTAGTACCCTCGGCGGGGACTATGGCTACACCTTC.